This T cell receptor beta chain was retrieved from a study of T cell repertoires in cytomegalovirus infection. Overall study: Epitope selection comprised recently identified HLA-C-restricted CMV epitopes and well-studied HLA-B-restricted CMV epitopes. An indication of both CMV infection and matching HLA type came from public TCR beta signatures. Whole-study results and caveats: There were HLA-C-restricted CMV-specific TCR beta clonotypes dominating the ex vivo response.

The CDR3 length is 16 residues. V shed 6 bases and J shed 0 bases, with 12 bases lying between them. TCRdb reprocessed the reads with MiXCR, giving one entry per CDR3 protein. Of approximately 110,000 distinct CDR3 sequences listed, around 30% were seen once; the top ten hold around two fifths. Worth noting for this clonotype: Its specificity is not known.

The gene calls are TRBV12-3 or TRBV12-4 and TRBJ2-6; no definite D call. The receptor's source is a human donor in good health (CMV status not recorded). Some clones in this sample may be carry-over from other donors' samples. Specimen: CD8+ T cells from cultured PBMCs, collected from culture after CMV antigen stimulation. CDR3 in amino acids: CASSHRRGSGANVLTF. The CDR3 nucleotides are TGTGCCAGCAGCCACCGGCGTGGCTCTGGGGCCAACGTCCTGACTTTC.